These T cell receptor beta chains were read from a single sample in a study of CD8+CD57+ T cells in acquired aplastic anemia. MiXCR, run by TCRdb on the reads, gives a single entry per CDR3 protein. This table holds 110,000 or so distinct CDR3 sequences, 45% to 60% found once. The specimen sequenced was sorted CD4+, CD8+, or CD8+CD57+ T cells (not recorded which) from PBMCs. The receptors stem from a human donor with aplastic anemia. CDR3s include the opening cysteine and the closing phenylalanine or tryptophan. A D gene is named only where the DNA matches it firmly. Only some rows state a clone size, as once, few, many or a class for expanded clones.

D | size | J | V | DNA | CDR3
- | many | TRBJ2-1 | TRBV4-1 | TGCGCCAGCAGCAACACAGTGCGCCCCTACAATGAGCAGTTCTTC | CASSNTVRPYNEQFF
- | - | TRBJ2-7 | TRBV7-7 | TGTGCCAGCAGCTTATCCCCTGAGCAGTACTTC | CASSLSPEQYF
- | - | TRBJ2-2 | TRBV7-9 | TGTGCCAGCAGCCAATTACAGGTGCCCGGGGAGCTGTTTTTT | CASSQLQVPGELFF
- | - | TRBJ1-1 | TRBV2 | TGTGCCAGCACGGGCATTGCAGGGAGGACTGAAGCTTTCTTT | CASTGIAGRTEAFF
- | - | TRBJ1-2 | TRBV25-1 | TGTGCCAGCAGTGATGCAGGCTACACCTTC | CASSDAGYTF
- | - | TRBJ2-3 | TRBV6-2/TRBV6-3 | TGTGCCAGCAGAGGGGGAGATACGCAGTATTTT | CASRGGDTQYF
TRBD2 | - | TRBJ2-3 | TRBV20-1 | TGCAGTGCCCTTACTAGCGGGAGGGCCTTAGATACGCAGTATTTT | CSALTSGRALDTQYF
- | - | TRBJ2-5 | TRBV2 | TGTGCCAGCAGAGTACGACAGGTTCTGGGAGAGACCCAGTACTTC | CASRVRQVLGETQYF
- | - | TRBJ1-2 | TRBV7-9 | TGTGCCAGCAGTTCCCCCGAGATTGGCTACACCTTC | CASSSPEIGYTF
TRBD1 | - | TRBJ2-7 | TRBV12-3/TRBV12-4 | TGTGCCAGCAGTTCGACAGGGAGTTCGCCGTACTTC | CASSSTGSSPYF
TRBD1 | - | TRBJ1-4 | TRBV29-1 | TGCAGCGTAGTGACAGGGTCCTTTGGGGAAAAACTGTTTTTT | CSVVTGSFGEKLFF
- | many | TRBJ2-1 | TRBV28 | TGTGCCAGCAGTTTGGGGGCGTACAATGAGCAGTTCTTC | CASSLGAYNEQFF
TRBD2 | - | TRBJ2-1 | TRBV20-1 | TGCAGTGCTAGAGGCCTAGCGGGATCCCGCCATGAGCAGTTCTTC | CSARGLAGSRHEQFF
TRBD2 | many | TRBJ2-5 | TRBV7-4 | TGTGCCAGCAGCTTAGCGCCCGGGGGGGCGAGAGAGACCCAGTACTTC | CASSLAPGGARETQYF
- | - | TRBJ1-1 | TRBV14 | TGTGCCAGCAGCCAAGACAGGGCTACTGAAGCTTTCTTT | CASSQDRATEAFF
- | - | TRBJ1-6 | TRBV12-3/TRBV12-4 | TGTGCCAGCAGTTTAGGGGGTTCGGGGTCACCCCTCCACTTT | CASSLGGSGSPLHF
- | - | TRBJ1-1 | TRBV29-1 | TGCAGCGTTGAAATCCCGCGGTACACTGAAGCTTTCTTT | CSVEIPRYTEAFF
- | few | TRBJ2-3 | TRBV5-6 | TGTGCCAGCAGCCTCCCTCTAAGGGATACAGATACGCAGTATTTT | CASSLPLRDTDTQYF
TRBD2 | - | TRBJ2-7 | TRBV20-1 | TGCAGTGCTAGAATGCTAGCGGGGTTAAGCTACGAGCAGTACTTC | CSARMLAGLSYEQYF
- | - | TRBJ1-6 | TRBV3-1 | TGTGCCAGCAGCCAAGAGGGGTGGGTCTCCTATAATTCACCCCTCCACTTT | CASSQEGWVSYNSPLHF
TRBD2 | - | TRBJ2-7 | TRBV10-3 | TGTGCCATCAGGGAGGGAAGCGGGGGCTCCTACGAGCAGTACTTC | CAIREGSGGSYEQYF
- | - | TRBJ2-3 | TRBV7-9 | TGTGCCAGCAGCTTAGAGGCCCACACGCAGTATTTT | CASSLEAHTQYF
- | - | TRBJ2-3 | TRBV24-1 | TGTGCCACCAGTGATCCACAGGGTTTCGATACGCAGTATTTT | CATSDPQGFDTQYF
- | few | TRBJ1-1 | TRBV10-3 | TGTGCCATCAGTGAGTCGGGACCAGAGATGAACACTGAAGCTTTCTTT | CAISESGPEMNTEAFF
- | many | TRBJ2-2 | TRBV7-9 | TGTGCCAGCAGCAGCAGCACCGGGGAGCTGTTTTTT | CASSSSTGELFF
- | few | TRBJ2-3 | TRBV24-1 | TGTGCCACTCGGGGGGCCACAGATACGCAGTATTTT | CATRGATDTQYF
- | many | TRBJ2-2 | TRBV7-9 | TGTGCCAGCAGCCCAGGTAGCGGACCCGTTTTT | CASSPGSGPVF
TRBD2 | - | TRBJ2-3 | TRBV2 | TGTGCCAGCACCGGACTAGCGAGCACAGATACGCAGTATTTT | CASTGLASTDTQYF
- | - | TRBJ2-3 | TRBV5-6 | TGTGCCAGCAGCTACACGGGGGCCACAGATACGCAGTATTTT | CASSYTGATDTQYF
- | - | TRBJ2-5 | TRBV2 | TGTGCCAGCAGTACCATGACGACCCAGTACTTC | CASSTMTTQYF
- | - | TRBJ2-5 | TRBV14 | TGTGCCAGCAGCCAACGTTATGAGACCCAGTACTTC | CASSQRYETQYF
- | - | TRBJ1-1 | TRBV5-6 | TGTGCCAGCAGCTTGGTGGGGGGACAAAACACTGAAGCTTTCTTT | CASSLVGGQNTEAFF
TRBD2 | - | TRBJ2-1 | TRBV20-1 | TGCAGTGCTAAACAGGGACTAGCGGGGGCAGAGTCTTACAATGAGCAGTTCTTC | CSAKQGLAGAESYNEQFF
- | - | TRBJ1-1 | TRBV20-1 | TGCAGTGCTACTGGACAGCTGAACACTGAAGCTTTCTTT | CSATGQLNTEAFF
- | - | TRBJ2-7 | TRBV12-3/TRBV12-4 | TGTGCCAGCAGTTTGGTCGGGGGTTCGGGAGAGCAGTACTTC | CASSLVGGSGEQYF
- | - | TRBJ2-1 | TRBV14 | TGTGCCAGCAGCCAAAGGGATAGCTCCCACAATGAGCAGTTCTTC | CASSQRDSSHNEQFF
- | - | TRBJ2-5 | TRBV15 | TGTGCCACCAGCAGAGATTTGGGGGTAGGGGAGACCCAGTACTTC | CATSRDLGVGETQYF
TRBD1 | few | TRBJ1-2 | TRBV27 | TGTGCCACTTCCTGGACAGGGGGCGGCTATGGCTACACCTTC | CATSWTGGGYGYTF
- | medium-sized | TRBJ2-7 | TRBV15 | TGTGCCACCAGCGAGGGGGGGCGCGGGTACGAGCAGTACTTC | CATSEGGRGYEQYF
- | - | TRBJ2-7 | TRBV7-9 | TGTGCCAGCAGCCGGAGTTACTACGAGCAGTACTTC | CASSRSYYEQYF
- | - | TRBJ1-1 | TRBV28 | TGTGCCAGCAGATCGTTGAGATTGAACACTGAAGCTTTCTTT | CASRSLRLNTEAFF
TRBD1 | - | TRBJ2-7 | TRBV20-1 | TGCAGTGCTAGAGCGGGCGACAGGGTCTACGAGCAGTACTTC | CSARAGDRVYEQYF
- | - | TRBJ1-5 | TRBV19 | TGTGCCAGTAGGACCGCGGACGGTAATAGCAATCAGCCCCAGCATTTT | CASRTADGNSNQPQHF
- | many | TRBJ1-6 | TRBV13 | TGTGCCAGCAGCTTTGGGACCGACAATAATTCACCCCTCCACTTT | CASSFGTDNNSPLHF
- | - | TRBJ2-7 | TRBV2 | TGTGCCAGCAGTGCCGAAGAGACTAGTTACTACGAGCAGTACTTC | CASSAEETSYYEQYF
- | - | TRBJ1-2 | TRBV5-4 | TGTGCCAGCAGCCTCTCCTATAGGCAGGGTGGTGGCTACACCTTC | CASSLSYRQGGGYTF
TRBD2 | few | TRBJ2-1 | TRBV29-1 | TGCAGCGTTGAAGAGGGGCTAGCGGGAGTCAATGAGCAGTTCTTC | CSVEEGLAGVNEQFF
- | - | TRBJ2-2 | TRBV2 | TGTGCCAGCAGTGTGACAGTATTTACCGGGGAGCTGTTTTTT | CASSVTVFTGELFF
TRBD1 | many | TRBJ2-3 | TRBV24-1 | TGTGCCACCAGTGATGATCAGGGGGCGAATGTTATAGATACGCAGTATTTT | CATSDDQGANVIDTQYF
- | once | TRBJ1-5 | TRBV20-1 | TGCAGTGCCAGCCGTGAGGGGTGGGGGCAGCCCCAGCATTTT | CSASREGWGQPQHF
- | - | TRBJ1-5 | TRBV12-3/TRBV12-4 | TGTGCCAGCAGTCGGACAGACCACAATCAGCCCCAGCATTTT | CASSRTDHNQPQHF
- | once | TRBJ2-3 | TRBV29-1 | TGCAGCGTTTACCTGGGCACAGATACGCAGTATTTT | CSVYLGTDTQYF
- | few | TRBJ1-1 | TRBV10-3 | TGTGCCATCAGGAAAGCCGGACAGGAAGCTTTCTTT | CAIRKAGQEAFF
- | - | TRBJ2-5 | TRBV12-3/TRBV12-4 | TGTGCCAGCAGTTTCAGGAACTACCAAGAGACCCAGTACTTC | CASSFRNYQETQYF
- | few | TRBJ1-2 | TRBV10-3 | TGTGCCATCAGTGAGCCAGGATCCACGAGCCGGGACATCTATGGCTACACCTTC | CAISEPGSTSRDIYGYTF